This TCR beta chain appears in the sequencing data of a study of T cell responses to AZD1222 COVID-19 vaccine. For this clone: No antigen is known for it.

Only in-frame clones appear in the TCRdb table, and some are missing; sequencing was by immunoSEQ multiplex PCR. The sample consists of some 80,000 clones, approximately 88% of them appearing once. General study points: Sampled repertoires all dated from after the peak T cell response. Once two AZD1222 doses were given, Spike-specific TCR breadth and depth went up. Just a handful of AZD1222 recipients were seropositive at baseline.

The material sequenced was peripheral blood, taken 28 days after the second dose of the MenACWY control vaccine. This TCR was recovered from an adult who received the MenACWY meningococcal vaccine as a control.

The CDR3 spells CASSIEGRGQADTQYF. The CDR3, as DNA: TGTGCCAGTAGTATAGAAGGTAGGGGTCAGGCAGATACGCAGTATTTT. This chain joins TRBV19 and TRBJ2-3, with TRBD1 as a possible D gene (5 bases). CDR3 length: 16 residues. The germline gives CDR1 LNHDA, CDR2 SQIVND (reference sequence). With 0 bases removed from V and 4 bases from J, the gap between germline ends came to 14 bases.